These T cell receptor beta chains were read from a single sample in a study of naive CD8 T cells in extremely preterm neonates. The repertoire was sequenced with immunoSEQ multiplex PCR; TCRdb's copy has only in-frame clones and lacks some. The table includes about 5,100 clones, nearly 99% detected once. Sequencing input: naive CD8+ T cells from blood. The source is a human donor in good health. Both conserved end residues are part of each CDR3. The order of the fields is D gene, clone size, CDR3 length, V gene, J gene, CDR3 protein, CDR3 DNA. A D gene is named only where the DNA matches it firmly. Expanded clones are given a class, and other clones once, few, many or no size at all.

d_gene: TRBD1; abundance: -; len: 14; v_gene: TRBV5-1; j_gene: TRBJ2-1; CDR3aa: CASSGAGGYNEQFF; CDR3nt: TGCGCCAGCAGCGGAGCAGGGGGCTACAATGAGCAGTTCTTC
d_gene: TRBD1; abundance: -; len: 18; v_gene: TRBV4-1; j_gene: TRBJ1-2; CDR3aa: CASSHAQSGGQVGYGYTF; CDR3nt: TGCGCCAGCAGCCACGCCCAGTCAGGGGGGCAGGTGGGTTATGGCTACACCTTC
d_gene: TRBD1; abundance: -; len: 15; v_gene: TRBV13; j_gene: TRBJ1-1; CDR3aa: CASSLAGQGRTEAFF; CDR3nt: TGTGCCAGCAGCTTAGCCGGACAGGGGCGGACTGAAGCTTTCTTT
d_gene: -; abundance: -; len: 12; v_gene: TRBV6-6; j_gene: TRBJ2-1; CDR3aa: CASSQIRNEQFF; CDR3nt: TGTGCCAGCAGTCAGATCCGAAATGAGCAGTTCTTC
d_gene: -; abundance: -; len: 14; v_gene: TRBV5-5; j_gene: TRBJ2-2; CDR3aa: CASSFGDSTGELFF; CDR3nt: TGTGCCAGCAGCTTCGGGGACTCCACCGGGGAGCTGTTTTTT
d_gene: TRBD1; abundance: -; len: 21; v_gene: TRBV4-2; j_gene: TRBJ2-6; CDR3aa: CASSQRRDRGPEGSGANVLTF; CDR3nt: TGTGCCAGCAGCCAACGGAGGGACAGGGGGCCCGAGGGGTCCGGGGCCAACGTCCTGACTTTC
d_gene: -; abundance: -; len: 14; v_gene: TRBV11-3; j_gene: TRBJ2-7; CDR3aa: CASSSPDTVYEQYF; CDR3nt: TGTGCCAGCAGCTCCCCGGACACGGTCTACGAGCAGTACTTC
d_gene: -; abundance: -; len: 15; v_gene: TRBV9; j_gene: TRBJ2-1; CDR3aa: CASSVSGISYNEQFF; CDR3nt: TGTGCCAGCAGCGTATCCGGGATCTCCTACAATGAGCAGTTCTTC
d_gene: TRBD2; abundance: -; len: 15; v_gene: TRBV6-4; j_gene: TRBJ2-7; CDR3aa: CASSDPGGTSYEQYF; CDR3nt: TGTGCCAGCAGTGACCCGGGGGGGACCTCCTACGAGCAGTACTTC
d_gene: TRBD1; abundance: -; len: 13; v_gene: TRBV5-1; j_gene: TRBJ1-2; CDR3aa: CASYLGDSGGYTF; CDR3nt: TGCGCCAGCTACCTAGGGGACAGTGGTGGCTACACCTTC
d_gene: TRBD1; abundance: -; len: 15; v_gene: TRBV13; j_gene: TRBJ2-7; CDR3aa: CASSFGTGVSYEQYF; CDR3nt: TGTGCCAGCAGCTTCGGGACAGGGGTGTCCTACGAGCAGTACTTC
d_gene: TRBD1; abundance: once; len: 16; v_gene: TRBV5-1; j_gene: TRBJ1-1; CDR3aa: CASSSAGGLVNTEAFF; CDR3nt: TGCGCCAGCAGCTCAGCAGGGGGCCTAGTGAACACTGAAGCTTTCTTT
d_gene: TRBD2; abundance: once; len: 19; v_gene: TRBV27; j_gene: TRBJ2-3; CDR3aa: CASSLSLAGVRGGTDTQYF; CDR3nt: TGTGCCAGCAGTTTATCGCTAGCGGGAGTGCGGGGGGGCACAGATACGCAGTATTTT
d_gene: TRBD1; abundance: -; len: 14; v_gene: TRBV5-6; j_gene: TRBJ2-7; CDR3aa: CASSPGTGVYEQYF; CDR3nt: TGTGCCAGCAGCCCCGGGACAGGGGTTTACGAGCAGTACTTC
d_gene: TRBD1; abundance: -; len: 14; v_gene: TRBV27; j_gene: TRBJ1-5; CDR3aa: CASSSRDRYQPQHF; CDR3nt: TGTGCCAGCAGTTCCCGGGACAGGTATCAGCCCCAGCATTTT
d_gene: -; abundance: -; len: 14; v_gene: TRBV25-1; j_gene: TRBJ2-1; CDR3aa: CATTGLVGYNEQFF; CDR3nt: TGTGCCACCACAGGGTTGGTGGGGTACAATGAGCAGTTCTTC
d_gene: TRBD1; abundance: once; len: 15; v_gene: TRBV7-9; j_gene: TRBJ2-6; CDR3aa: CASSPGTGGVGVLTF; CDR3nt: TGTGCCAGCAGCCCCGGGACAGGGGGCGTCGGGGTCCTGACTTTC
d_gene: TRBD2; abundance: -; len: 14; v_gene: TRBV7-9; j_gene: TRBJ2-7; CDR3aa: CASSPMGGGYEQYF; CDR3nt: TGTGCCAGCAGCCCAATGGGGGGGGGATACGAGCAGTACTTC
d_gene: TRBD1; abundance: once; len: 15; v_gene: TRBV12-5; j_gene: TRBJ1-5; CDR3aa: CASGLTGESNQPQHF; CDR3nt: TGTGCTAGTGGCCTTACAGGGGAGAGCAATCAGCCCCAGCATTTT
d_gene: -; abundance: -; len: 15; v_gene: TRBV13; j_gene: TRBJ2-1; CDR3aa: CASSSGGPSYNEQFF; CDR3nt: TGTGCCAGCAGCTCAGGGGGGCCTTCCTACAATGAGCAGTTCTTC
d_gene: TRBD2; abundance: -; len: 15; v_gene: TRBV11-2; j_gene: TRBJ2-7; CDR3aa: CASSLEGTSNYEQYF; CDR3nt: TGTGCCAGCAGCTTAGAAGGGACTAGCAATTACGAGCAGTACTTC
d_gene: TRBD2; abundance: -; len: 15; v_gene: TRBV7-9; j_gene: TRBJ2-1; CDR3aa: CASSLSLAGGPEQFF; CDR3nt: TGTGCCAGCAGCTTAAGTTTAGCGGGAGGGCCTGAGCAGTTCTTC
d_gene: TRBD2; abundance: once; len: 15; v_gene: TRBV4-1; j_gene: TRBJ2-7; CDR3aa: CASSQEAGEGYEQYF; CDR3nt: TGCGCCAGCAGCCAAGAGGCGGGAGAGGGGTACGAGCAGTACTTC
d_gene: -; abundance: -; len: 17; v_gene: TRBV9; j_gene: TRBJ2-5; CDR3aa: CASSVGAGLTYQETQYF; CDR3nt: TGTGCCAGCAGCGTAGGTGCGGGTCTGACGTACCAAGAGACCCAGTACTTC
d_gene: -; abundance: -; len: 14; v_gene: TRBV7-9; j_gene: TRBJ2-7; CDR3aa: CASSLVQGGHEQYF; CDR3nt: TGTGCCAGCAGCTTAGTTCAGGGGGGCCACGAGCAGTACTTC
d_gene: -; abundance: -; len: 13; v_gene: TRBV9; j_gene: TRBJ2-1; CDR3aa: CASSVERADEQFF; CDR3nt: TGTGCCAGCAGCGTAGAGCGAGCTGATGAGCAGTTCTTC
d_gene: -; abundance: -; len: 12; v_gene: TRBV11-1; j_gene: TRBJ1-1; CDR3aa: CASRWEGSEAFF; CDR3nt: TGTGCCAGCAGGTGGGAGGGGAGTGAAGCTTTCTTT
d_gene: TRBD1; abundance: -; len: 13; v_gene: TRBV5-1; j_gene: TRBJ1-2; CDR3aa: CASSMDRGLGYTF; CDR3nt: TGCGCCAGCAGCATGGACAGGGGGCTTGGCTACACCTTC
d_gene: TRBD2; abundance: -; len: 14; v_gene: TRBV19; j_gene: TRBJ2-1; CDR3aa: CASSPSGSSDEQFF; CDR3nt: TGTGCCAGTAGTCCTAGCGGGAGCTCGGATGAGCAGTTCTTC
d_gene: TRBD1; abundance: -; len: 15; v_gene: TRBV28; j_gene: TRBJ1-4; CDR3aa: CASRLKQGSNEKLFF; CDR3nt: TGTGCCAGCAGACTCAAACAGGGGTCTAATGAAAAACTGTTTTTT
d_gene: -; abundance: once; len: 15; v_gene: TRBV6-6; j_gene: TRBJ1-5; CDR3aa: CASSYSSRLGQPQHF; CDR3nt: TGTGCCAGCAGTTACTCGAGCAGGCTGGGCCAGCCCCAGCATTTT
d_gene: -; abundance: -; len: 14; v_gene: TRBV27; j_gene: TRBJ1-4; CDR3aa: CASRRGLIDEKLFF; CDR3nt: TGTGCCAGCAGGAGGGGACTGATAGATGAAAAACTGTTTTTT
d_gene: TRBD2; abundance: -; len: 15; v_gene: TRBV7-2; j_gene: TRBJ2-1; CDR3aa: CASSFGGSTYNEQFF; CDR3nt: TGTGCCAGCAGCTTTGGCGGGAGTACCTACAATGAGCAGTTCTTC
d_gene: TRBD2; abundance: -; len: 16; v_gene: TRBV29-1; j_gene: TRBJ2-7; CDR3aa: CSVEGRGLAGAYEQYF; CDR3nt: TGCAGCGTTGAAGGGAGGGGACTAGCGGGAGCCTACGAGCAGTACTTC
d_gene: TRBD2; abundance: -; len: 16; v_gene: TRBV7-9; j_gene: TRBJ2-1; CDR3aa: CASSPTSGRAYNEQFF; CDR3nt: TGTGCCAGCAGCCCCACTAGCGGGAGGGCCTACAATGAGCAGTTCTTC
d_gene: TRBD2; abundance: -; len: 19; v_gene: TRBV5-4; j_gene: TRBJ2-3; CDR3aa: CASSPIGGTSGKQTDTQYF; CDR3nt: TGTGCCAGCAGCCCCATTGGCGGGACTAGCGGGAAGCAGACAGATACGCAGTATTTT
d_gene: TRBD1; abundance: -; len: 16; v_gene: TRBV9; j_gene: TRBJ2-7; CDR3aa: CASSDNSGTGSVEQYF; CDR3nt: TGTGCCAGCAGCGATAATTCCGGGACAGGGTCGGTCGAGCAGTACTTC
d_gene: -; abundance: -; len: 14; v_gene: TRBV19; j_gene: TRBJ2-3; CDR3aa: CASGLTPLTDTQYF; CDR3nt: TGTGCCAGCGGACTGACGCCCCTCACAGATACGCAGTATTTT
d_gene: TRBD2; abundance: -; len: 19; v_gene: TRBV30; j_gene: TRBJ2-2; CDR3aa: CAWSVRPGLAGVGTGELFF; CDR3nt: TGTGCCTGGAGTGTCCGACCGGGACTAGCGGGAGTAGGTACCGGGGAGCTGTTTTTT
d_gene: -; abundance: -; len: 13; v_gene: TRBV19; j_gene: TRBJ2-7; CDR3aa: CASSLQGPYEQYF; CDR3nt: TGTGCCAGTAGCTTACAGGGCCCCTACGAGCAGTACTTC
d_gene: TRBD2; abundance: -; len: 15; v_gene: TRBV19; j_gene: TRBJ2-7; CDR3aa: CATQSGRAPGYEQYF; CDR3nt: TGTGCCACCCAAAGCGGGAGGGCCCCGGGGTACGAGCAGTACTTC
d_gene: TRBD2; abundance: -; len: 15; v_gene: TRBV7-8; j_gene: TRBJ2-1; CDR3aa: CASSLIAGASNEQFF; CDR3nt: TGTGCCAGCAGCTTAATAGCGGGAGCGAGCAATGAGCAGTTCTTC
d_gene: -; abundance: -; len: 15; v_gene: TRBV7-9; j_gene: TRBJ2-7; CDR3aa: CASSPPPDRPYEQYF; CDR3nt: TGTGCCAGCAGCCCACCCCCCGACAGACCCTACGAGCAGTACTTC
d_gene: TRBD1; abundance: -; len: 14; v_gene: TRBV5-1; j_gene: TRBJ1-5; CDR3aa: CASSYGQGNQPQHF; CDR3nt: TGCGCCAGCAGCTACGGACAGGGCAATCAGCCCCAGCATTTT
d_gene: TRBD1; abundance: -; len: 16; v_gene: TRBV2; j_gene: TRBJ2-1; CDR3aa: CASQLQETGDSHEQFF; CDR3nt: TGTGCCAGCCAATTGCAGGAGACAGGGGATTCCCATGAGCAGTTCTTC
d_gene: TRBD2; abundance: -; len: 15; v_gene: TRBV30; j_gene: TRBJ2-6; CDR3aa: CAWSGSGGRANVLTF; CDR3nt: TGTGCCTGGAGTGGTAGCGGGGGGCGGGCCAACGTCCTGACTTTC
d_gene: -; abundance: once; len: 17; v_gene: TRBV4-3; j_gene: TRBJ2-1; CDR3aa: CASSQDTATSSYNEQFF; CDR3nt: TGCGCCAGCAGCCAAGATACAGCTACTAGCTCCTACAATGAGCAGTTCTTC
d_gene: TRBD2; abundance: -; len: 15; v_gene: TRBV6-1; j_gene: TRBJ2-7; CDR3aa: CASSEIPGGPNEQYF; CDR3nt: TGTGCCAGCAGTGAAATTCCGGGGGGGCCCAACGAGCAGTACTTC
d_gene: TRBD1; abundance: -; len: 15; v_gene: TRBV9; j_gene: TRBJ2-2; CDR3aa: CASSDDRGVTGELFF; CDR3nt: TGTGCCAGCAGCGATGACAGGGGGGTCACCGGGGAGCTGTTTTTT
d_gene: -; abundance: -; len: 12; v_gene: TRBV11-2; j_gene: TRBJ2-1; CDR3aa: CASSQGGGEQFF; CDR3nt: TGTGCCAGCAGCCAAGGGGGGGGTGAGCAGTTCTTC
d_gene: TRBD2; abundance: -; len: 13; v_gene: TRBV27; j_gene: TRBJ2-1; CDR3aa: CATGTSGRNEQFF; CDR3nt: TGTGCCACCGGGACTAGCGGGAGAAATGAGCAGTTCTTC
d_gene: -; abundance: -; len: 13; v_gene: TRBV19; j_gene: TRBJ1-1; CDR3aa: CASSPTGNTEAFF; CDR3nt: TGTGCCAGTAGCCCGACAGGGAACACTGAAGCTTTCTTT
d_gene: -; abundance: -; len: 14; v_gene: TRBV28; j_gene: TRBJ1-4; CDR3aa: CASSPGEAGEKLFF; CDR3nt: TGTGCCAGCAGTCCGGGGGAGGCAGGTGAAAAACTGTTTTTT
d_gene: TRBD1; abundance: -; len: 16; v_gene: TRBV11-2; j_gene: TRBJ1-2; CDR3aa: CASSPAPDRGFEGYTF; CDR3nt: TGTGCCAGCAGCCCAGCGCCGGACAGGGGGTTCGAGGGCTACACCTTC